Given below is one T cell receptor (beta chain) in context. Only in-frame clones appear in the TCRdb table, and some are missing; sequencing was by immunoSEQ multiplex PCR. The data show around 63,000 clones, 80% to 95% seen once. The data belong to a study of technical replicates of blood from a handful of donors. The V segment lost 4 bases and the J segment 10 bases; nucleotides outside the gene matches: 7. The CDR3 is 14 residues long. The germline gives CDR1 ENHRY, CDR2 SYGVKD. V and J are TRBV10-3 and TRBJ2-1, with 10 bases lining up with TRBD2. Sequencing was done on a sample of PBMCs. The clonotype comes from a human donor in good health. Some clones in this sample may be carry-over from other donors' samples. CDR3 nucleotides: TGTGCCATCAGTGTAGCGGGAGGAACCGGCGAGCAGTTCTTC. Amino acids: CAISVAGGTGEQFF.